This TCR beta chain was found in a study of blood T cells in healthy people across ages. The study's findings and limits: Nothing was known about donor CMV status, and this possibly confounded expanded clonotype changes.

To note about this clonotype: As yet, its antigen is unknown.

Each of the donors had 8 to 10 milliliters of peripheral blood drawn into EDTA-treated Vacutainer tubes. Trimming took 3 bases from V and 3 from J, leaving 18 bases between them. Germline-derived CDR1 and CDR2 are SGHTA and FQGNSA. CDR3 length: 17 residues. Sample-barcoded 5' priming and a J-beta primer mix drove a second PCR of roughly 6 to 12 cycles. Each CDR3 protein is one row after TCRdb ran MiXCR on the 5' RACE reads. The table shows about 1,800,000 distinct CDR3 sequences, with over 25% occurring only once. The receptor was derived from a woman aged 30 to 39 in good health. V and J are TRBV7-2 and TRBJ2-1; D possibly matches TRBD1 or TRBD2 (5 bases each). Material: blood. In DNA form, the CDR3 reads TGTGCCAGCAGCTTGTCAGGGAGCGCCGAGTTCTACAATGAGCAGTTCTTC. Translated: CASSLSGSAEFYNEQFF.